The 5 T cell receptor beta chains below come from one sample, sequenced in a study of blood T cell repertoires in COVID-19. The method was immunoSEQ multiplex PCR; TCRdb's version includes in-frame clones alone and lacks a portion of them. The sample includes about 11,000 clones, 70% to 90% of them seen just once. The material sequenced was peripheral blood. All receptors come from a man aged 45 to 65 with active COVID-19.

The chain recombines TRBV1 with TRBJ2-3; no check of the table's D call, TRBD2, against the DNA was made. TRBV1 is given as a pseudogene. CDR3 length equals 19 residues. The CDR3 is CTSSQDLAATGDNEDTQYF. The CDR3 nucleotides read TGCACCAGCAGCCAAGATCTCGCAGCTACGGGGGATAATGAAGATACGCAGTATTTT.

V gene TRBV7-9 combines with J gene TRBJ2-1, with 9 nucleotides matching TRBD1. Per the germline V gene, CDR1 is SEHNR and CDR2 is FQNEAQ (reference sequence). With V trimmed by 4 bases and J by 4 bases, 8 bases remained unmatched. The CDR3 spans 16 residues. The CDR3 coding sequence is TGTGCCAGCAGCTACTCCGGGACAGGGAAATACAATGAGCAGTTCTTC. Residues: CASSYSGTGKYNEQFF.

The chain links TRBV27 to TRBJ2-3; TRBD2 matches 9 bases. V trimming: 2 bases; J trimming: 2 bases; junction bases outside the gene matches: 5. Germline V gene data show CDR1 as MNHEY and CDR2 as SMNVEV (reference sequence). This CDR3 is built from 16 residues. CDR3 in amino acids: CASSLISGRSTDTQYF. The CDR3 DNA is TGTGCCAGCAGTTTAATCAGCGGGAGGTCCACAGATACGCAGTATTTT.

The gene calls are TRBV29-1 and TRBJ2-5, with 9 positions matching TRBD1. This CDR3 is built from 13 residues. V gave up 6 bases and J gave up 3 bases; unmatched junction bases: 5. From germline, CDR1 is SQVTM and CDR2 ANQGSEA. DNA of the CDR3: TGCAGCGTGGAGGACAGGGGTGAAGAGACCCAGTACTTC. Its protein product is CSVEDRGEETQYF.

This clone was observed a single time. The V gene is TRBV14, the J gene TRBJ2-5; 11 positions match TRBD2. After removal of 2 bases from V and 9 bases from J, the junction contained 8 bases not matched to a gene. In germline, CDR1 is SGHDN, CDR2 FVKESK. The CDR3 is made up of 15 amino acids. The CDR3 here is CASSQNPGLAEPQYF. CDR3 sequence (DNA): TGTGCCAGCAGCCAAAATCCGGGACTAGCGGAGCCCCAGTACTTC.